Detailed here is one TCR beta chain. The antigen is unknown. At one of its ends the junction is not consistent with the germline gene, which may arise from a read error. These data belong to a study of tumor-infiltrating lymphocytes in primary liver carcinoma. The wider study: The study reported T1-T3 N0M0 tumors spanning 4.2 to 10 cm.

This CDR3 comprises 14 residues. Germline values: CDR1 LGHNA, CDR2 YNFKEQ. Study conclusions and caveats: Roughly 8-25% of top clones, and no more, occurred in all five tumor regions.

Co-extracted RNA and DNA came from around 18-30 mg of unsorted bulk tissue. Collection of samples drew on five separate regions of each tumor. Over 85% viable tumor cells were present in every tumor sample. cDNA specific to TCR beta was made from around 450 ng of total RNA, with a constant-region primer employed for priming. Each TCR beta library was derived from three nested multiplex PCR rounds that employed slightly modified ARM-PCR. The opening two PCR rounds, nine to eleven cycles each, paired TRBV1-TRBV30 forward primers with a C-beta reverse primer. TCRdb re-derived calls from the multiplex PCR reads in MiXCR, one entry per CDR3 protein. The sample contains 44,000 or so distinct CDR3 sequences, roughly 70% of which appear only once.

The V call is TRBV4-2, the J call TRBJ2-1; TRBD2 aligns across 7 bases. The clonotype originates from a man between 35 and 55 years old with primary liver carcinoma and hepatitis B virus infection. The sequenced material came from liver tumor tissue from sampling region 5. This sample's subset: tumor region T5, tumor centre. The CDR3 loop reads CASSRAGPDDELFF. CDR3 DNA sequence: TGTGCCAGCAGCCGAGCGGGACCCGATGATGAGCTGTTCTTC.